These 31 T cell receptor beta chains originate from one sample sequenced in a study of cytomegalovirus exposure and HLA in healthy donors. The PCR contained 60 Vbeta and 13 Jbeta primers. The protocol was immunoSEQ multiplex PCR, while the TCRdb copy is restricted to in-frame clones and leaves out a portion. The sample holds approximately 290,000 clones; 80% are singletons and the top ten take 0.3% to 0.35%. The sample was PBMCs. Every receptor here comes from a girl aged 2 to 9 in good health and CMV-seronegative.

The chain recombines TRBV10-3 with TRBJ1-2, with D perhaps TRBD1 (5 bases). This CDR3 comprises 13 residues. CDR1 is ENHRY and CDR2 is SYGVKD in the germline V gene. V was cut by 4 bases and J by 4 bases, with 10 bases left in between. The CDR3 loop reads CAISVGAFYGYTF. CDR3 DNA: TGTGCCATCAGTGTAGGGGCGTTCTATGGCTACACCTTC.

This chain links TRBV29-1 with TRBJ2-7; the match to TRBD1 covers 9 bases. V shed 4 bases, J shed 6 bases, and the junction held 10 bases outside the gene matches. This CDR3 is 14 amino acids long. CDR1 SQVTM and CDR2 ANQGSEA come from the germline V gene. The CDR3 bases are TGCAGCGTTGGGGCCGGGACAGGGTACGGCGAGCAGTACTTC. Protein: CSVGAGTGYGEQYF.

This clone was counted only a few times. The V call is TRBV27, the J call TRBJ1-5, with 7 bases identical to TRBD1. Losses at the gene ends were 1 base for V and 1 base for J; bases not matched to a gene: 4. The germline gives CDR1 MNHEY, CDR2 SMNVEV (reference sequence). This CDR3 has 16 amino acids. The CDR3 loop reads CASSLYPTGSNQPQHF. DNA of the CDR3: TGTGCCAGCAGTTTATACCCGACAGGGAGCAATCAGCCCCAGCATTTT.

The rearrangement links TRBV13 to TRBJ1-6; 9 nucleotides line up with TRBD1. The germline V gene has CDR1 PRHDT and CDR2 FYEKMQ (reference sequence). The CDR3 has 15 amino acids. Unmatched junction bases numbered 5, after V lost 4 bases and J lost 7 bases. This CDR3 reads CASSYRGRGNSPLHF. The DNA of the CDR3 is TGTGCCAGCAGCTACAGGGGGCGGGGCAATTCACCCCTCCACTTT. Variable domain in full (rest from reference TRBV13 and TRBJ1-6): AAGVIQSPRHLIKEKRETATLKCYPIPRHDTVYWYQQGPGQDPQFLISFYEKMQSDKGSIPDRFSAQQFSDYHSELNMSSLELGDSALYFCASSYRGRGNSPLHFGNGTRLTVT.

The chain has TRBV25-1 and TRBJ2-1, with a possible D match to TRBD1 (6 bases). Germline V gene data show CDR1 as MGHDK and CDR2 as SYGVNS. V lost 4 bases and J 8 bases, leaving 18 bases between the germline ends. This CDR3 is 15 amino acids long. The CDR3 loop is CASSAGTWAGDEQFF. In DNA, the CDR3 is TGTGCCAGCAGTGCAGGGACATGGGCCGGTGATGAGCAGTTCTTC.

The chain has TRBV28 and TRBJ1-5; TRBD1 is a possible D gene (5 bases). The CDR3 loop spans 17 amino acids. Between the trimmed V and J ends, which lost 4 bases and 0 bases, there was a span of 16 bases. From germline, CDR1 is MDHEN and CDR2 SYDVKM. The CDR3 DNA follows: TGTGCCAGCAGTTCCCCCGCAGGGTATAATAGCAATCAGCCCCAGCATTTT. Its protein product is CASSSPAGYNSNQPQHF.

A few counts support this clone. J is TRBJ2-1 and V is TRBV7-8, with TRBD2 identical over 9 bases. Germline CDR1 SGHVS, CDR2 FQNEAQ. CDR3 size: 16 residues. The V gene end was trimmed by 1 base and the J gene end by 5 bases; junction bases not matched to a gene: 6. CDR3 in DNA: TGTGCCAGCAGCTTAGTGTCTAGCGGGGTAAACAATGAGCAGTTCTTC. Translation: CASSLVSSGVNNEQFF. Variable domain in full (rest from reference TRBV7-8 and TRBJ2-1): GAGVSQSPRYKVAKRGQDVALRCDPISGHVSLFWYQQALGQGPEFLTYFQNEAQLDKSGLPSDRFFAERPEGSVSTLKIQRTQQEDSAVYLCASSLVSSGVNNEQFFGPGTRLTVL.

CDR3 residues: CASSSDRGRWETQYF. CDR3 bases: TGTGCCAGCAGCTCGGACAGGGGGCGCTGGGAGACCCAGTACTTC. The rearrangement joins TRBV7-9 to TRBJ2-5; 11 bases fit TRBD1. Germline CDR1 SEHNR, CDR2 FQNEAQ (reference sequence). J lost 5 bases, V lost 4 bases, and 6 bases had no gene match. This CDR3 is built from 15 residues.

The chain employs TRBV4-1 and TRBJ2-1; D possibly corresponds to TRBD1 (5 bases). In germline, CDR1 is MGHRA, CDR2 YSYEKL. The CDR3 is 16 residues long. V shed 0 bases and J shed 3 bases, with 12 bases lying between them. The CDR3, as DNA: TGCGCCAGCAGCCAAGAACGACAGCAAATCTACAATGAGCAGTTCTTC. Protein product: CASSQERQQIYNEQFF.

This rearrangement joins TRBV7-9 to TRBJ2-1; 8 nucleotides align to TRBD1. This CDR3 region has 15 residues. V lost 4 bases, J lost 9 bases, and 11 bases stayed unmatched. Germline CDR1 reads SEHNR; CDR2 reads FQNEAQ (reference sequence). The CDR3 protein is CASSSRQGSKSEQFF. CDR3 DNA sequence: TGTGCCAGCAGCTCCCGACAGGGGTCGAAAAGTGAGCAGTTCTTC.

J is TRBJ2-5 and V is TRBV5-1; TRBD2 agrees at 7 bases. J was trimmed by 1 base and V by 3 bases; bases with no gene match: 12. This CDR3 has 17 residues. In germline, CDR1 is SGHRS, CDR2 YFSETQ. CDR3 region: CASSSGTNWRGQETQYF. As DNA, the CDR3 is TGCGCCAGCAGCTCGGGGACTAATTGGAGGGGCCAAGAGACCCAGTACTTC. Supplemented by reference TRBV5-1 and TRBJ2-5, the full variable domain reads KAGVTQTPRYLIKTRGQQVTLSCSPISGHRSVSWYQQTPGQGLQFLFEYFSETQRNKGNFPGRFSGRQFSNSRSEMNVSTLELGDSALYLCASSSGTNWRGQETQYFGPGTRLLVL.

This clone was observed a handful of times. For the CDR3, the DNA is TGTGCCAGTACCGAGAACTATGGCTACACCTTC. Translated: CASTENYGYTF. This rearrangement joins TRBV19 to TRBJ1-2; D gene uncertain. The CDR3 contains 11 residues. V lost 7 bases to trimming and J lost 2 bases, with 5 bases between them. The germline CDR1 and CDR2 sequences are LNHDA and SQIVND (reference sequence).

The genes are TRBV7-8 and TRBJ2-7, with 10 bases that match TRBD1. The CDR3 has 14 residues. CDR1 is SGHVS, CDR2 FQNEAQ, per germline. Losses at the gene ends were 6 bases for V and 4 bases for J; bases not matched to a gene: 6. The CDR3 is CASRPGTGVYEQYF. CDR3 sequence (DNA): TGTGCCAGCAGACCCGGGACAGGGGTTTACGAGCAGTACTTC. Based on the CDR3 plus reference TRBV7-8 and TRBJ2-7, the full variable domain is GAGVSQSPRYKVAKRGQDVALRCDPISGHVSLFWYQQALGQGPEFLTYFQNEAQLDKSGLPSDRFFAERPEGSVSTLKIQRTQQEDSAVYLCASRPGTGVYEQYFGPGTRLTVT.

This clone was seen more than once but under ten times. The V and J genes are TRBV7-6 and TRBJ2-3; D is ambiguous. The germline V and J ends were trimmed by 1 base and 4 bases, with 18 bases remaining between them. The germline CDR1 and CDR2 sequences are SGHVS and FNYEAQ. CDR3 size: 17 residues. The CDR3, as DNA: TGTGCCAGCAGCTTAGTCGGTTCCGCTTCAATAGCAGATACGCAGTATTTT. Protein: CASSLVGSASIADTQYF.

The gene calls are TRBV28 and TRBJ1-2; a weak D match, TRBD1 (5 bases). Germline loops: CDR1 MDHEN, CDR2 SYDVKM. CDR3 size: 11 residues. Trimming pared 7 bases from V and 7 bases from J, leaving 10 bases between. DNA of the CDR3: TGTGCCAGCAAGGGGTACTTTGGCTACACCTTC. Translated, it gives CASKGYFGYTF.

This clone has only one observation. V gene TRBV11-3 combines with J gene TRBJ2-1; a weak D match, TRBD2 (5 bases). Germline CDR1 reads SGHNT; CDR2 reads YENEEA. The CDR3 is 15 residues long. Deletions cut 1 base from V and 0 bases from J, with 7 bases between. CDR3: CASSLGRTSYNEQFF. In nucleotides, the CDR3 is TGTGCCAGCAGCTTAGGGAGGACCTCCTACAATGAGCAGTTCTTC.

This clone was seen only a few times. The chain carries TRBV9 and TRBJ2-3; 10 bases are shared with TRBD2. The CDR3 has 15 residues. Losses at the gene ends were 10 bases for V and 3 bases for J; bases not matched to a gene: 11. CDR1 is SGDLS, CDR2 YYNGEE, per germline. The CDR3 DNA is TGTGCCCTCCCCAGTGCTAGCGGGGGAACAGATACGCAGTATTTT. It translates to CALPSASGGTDTQYF.

The V call is TRBV27, the J call TRBJ1-1; D ambiguous. Germline V CDR1 and CDR2: MNHEY, SMNVEV (reference sequence). The CDR3 length is 13 residues. Trimming took 2 bases from V and 0 from J, leaving 4 bases between them. The CDR3 DNA follows: TGTGCCAGCAGTTTAACTGTGAACACTGAAGCTTTCTTT. Its protein product is CASSLTVNTEAFF.

The chain links TRBV13 to TRBJ2-3; 8 nucleotides match TRBD1. The CDR3 is made up of 15 amino acids. V lost 0 bases, J lost 8 bases, and 7 bases stayed unmatched. Germline values: CDR1 PRHDT, CDR2 FYEKMQ (reference sequence). The CDR3 region is CASSLGRGRGLTQYF. In DNA, the CDR3 is TGTGCCAGCAGCTTAGGCAGGGGGCGGGGCCTTACGCAGTATTTT.

This chain uses TRBV27 with TRBJ2-7; TRBD1 is a possible D gene (7 bases). The CDR3 runs 16 residues. Trimming stripped 0 bases from V and 2 bases from J, with 14 bases between. The germline V gene encodes CDR1 MNHEY and CDR2 SMNVEV (reference sequence). CDR3 protein: CASSLSTGEVPYEQYF. The CDR3 DNA reads TGTGCCAGCAGTTTATCTACAGGGGAGGTTCCCTACGAGCAGTACTTC.

The CDR3 reads CASSFRQGNNSPLHF. CDR3 in DNA: TGTGCCAGCAGTTTCCGCCAGGGGAATAATTCACCCCTCCACTTT. The rearrangement links TRBV28 to TRBJ1-6; D possibly corresponds to TRBD1 (6 bases). The V end lost 3 bases, the J end lost 5 bases, and 11 bases lay between the germline ends. The CDR3 is made up of 15 amino acids. Germline V lookup: CDR1 MDHEN, CDR2 SYDVKM.

V is TRBV27 and J is TRBJ2-7; tentative D call: TRBD2 (6 bases). The germline V and J ends were trimmed by 0 bases and 1 base, with 7 bases remaining between them. Germline lookup yields CDR1 MNHEY and CDR2 SMNVEV (reference sequence). The CDR3 covers 14 residues. Written as DNA, the CDR3 is TGTGCCAGCAGTTTATCTGGGACTTCCTACGAGCAGTACTTC. It encodes CASSLSGTSYEQYF.

The J gene is TRBJ2-7, the V gene TRBV4-2; 10 positions agree with TRBD1. V was clipped by 2 bases and J by 5 bases; unmatched bases: 9. This CDR3 region has 16 residues. The germline CDR1 and CDR2 sequences are LGHNA and YNFKEQ. The CDR3 DNA reads TGTGCCAGCAGCCAAAGACCCGGGACAGGGGTCCACGAGCAGTACTTC. Residues: CASSQRPGTGVHEQYF.

This clone has a single count. The CDR3 here is CASSPQLGLADNSPLHF. CDR3 nucleotide sequence: TGTGCCAGCTCACCACAGTTAGGCCTAGCGGATAATTCACCCCTCCACTTT. The chain recombines TRBV18 with TRBJ1-6; no clear D gene. V was shortened by 1 base and J by 5 bases, with 15 bases between the two germline ends. Germline V lookup: CDR1 KGHSH, CDR2 LQKENI. The CDR3 totals 17 residues.

The J gene is TRBJ1-3, the V gene TRBV30, with D possibly being TRBD1 (6 bases). CDR1 is GTSNPN and CDR2 is SVGIG in the germline V gene (reference sequence). Trimming cost V 1 base and J 4 bases, with 23 bases left between them. CDR3 length: 18 residues. The CDR3 reads CAWSETLGGAPRGNTIYF. CDR3 DNA sequence: TGTGCCTGGAGTGAGACCCTTGGGGGCGCCCCGAGGGGAAACACCATATATTTT.

This clone has only a few counts. The gene calls are TRBV5-1 and TRBJ1-1; D might be TRBD1 (5 bases). V lost 0 bases and J lost 8, with 5 bases in between. Germline CDR1 SGHRS, CDR2 YFSETQ. This CDR3 spans 11 amino acids. This CDR3 reads CASSLDREAFF. The CDR3 bases are TGCGCCAGCAGCTTGGACAGGGAAGCTTTCTTT.

The chain is built from TRBV27 and TRBJ2-1; TRBD1 aligns across 9 bases. With 4 bases clipped from V and 0 bases from J, the junction kept 13 bases outside the gene matches. CDR3 length: 19 residues. The germline V gene encodes CDR1 MNHEY and CDR2 SMNVEV (reference sequence). Here the CDR3 reads CASSSGYVPTGGSYNEQFF. The CDR3 nucleotides read TGTGCCAGCAGTTCAGGCTATGTCCCGACAGGGGGCTCCTACAATGAGCAGTTCTTC.

This sequence joins TRBV6-5 and TRBJ2-5; a weak D match, TRBD2 (5 bases). The J call could be wrong; TRBJ2-7 is a better fit for the DNA end. Germline CDR1 MNHEY, CDR2 SVGAGI. The CDR3 extends over 13 amino acids. CDR3 loop: CASRLGAADEQYF. CDR3 coding DNA: TGTGCCAGCAGACTGGGAGCGGCGGACGAGCAGTACTTC.

The rearrangement links TRBV19 to TRBJ1-5; D gene uncertain. Germline loops: CDR1 LNHDA, CDR2 SQIVND (reference sequence). V was pared by 1 base and J by 2 bases, with 12 bases between. This CDR3 comprises 16 residues. DNA for the CDR3: TGTGCCAGTAGTATAGTGTGGAGGGTGGGCAATCAGCCCCAGCATTTT. The encoded protein is CASSIVWRVGNQPQHF. Complete variable domain (other parts from reference TRBV19 and TRBJ1-5): DGGITQSPKYLFRKEGQNVTLSCEQNLNHDAMYWYRQDPGQGLRLIYYSQIVNDFQKGDIAEGYSVSREKKESFPLTVTSAQKNPTAFYLCASSIVWRVGNQPQHFGDGTRLSIL.

The V call is TRBV4-2, the J call TRBJ2-7, with D perhaps TRBD1 (6 bases). CDR1 and CDR2 from the germline V gene are LGHNA and YNFKEQ. V lost 1 base, J lost 3 bases, and 13 bases lay in between. CDR3 length equals 15 residues. The CDR3 bases are TGTGCCAGCAGCCAAGGGACAGTGGAGCTCTACGAGCAGTACTTC. This codes for CASSQGTVELYEQYF.

The chain is built from TRBV27 and TRBJ2-1; D gene uncertain. Per the germline V gene, CDR1 is MNHEY and CDR2 is SMNVEV (reference sequence). The length of the CDR3 is 14 residues. Trimming cost V 7 bases and J 1 base, with 11 bases left between them. The CDR3 spells CASTPTNSYNEQFF. The CDR3 DNA is TGTGCCAGCACTCCAACTAATTCCTACAATGAGCAGTTCTTC.